This T cell receptor (beta chain) came from a study of cytomegalovirus exposure and HLA in healthy donors. Study outcomes and limitations: The finding came from a later analysis; first-cohort TCR clusters tended to co-occur in the roughly 120 validation repertoires. Associated with cytomegalovirus, according to the listing, were some 150 TCR beta chains.

Worth noting for this clone: Its antigen remains unknown.

Germline CDR1 reads MNHNS; CDR2 reads SASEGT. V gave up 2 bases and J gave up 9 bases; unmatched junction bases: 13. This CDR3 is 16 amino acids long. Assay used: immunoSEQ multiplex PCR; TCRdb lists only in-frame clones, some missing. The sample comprises about 220,000 clones, around 88% of which are singletons, and around 3% rests with the top ten. The sample comprised PBMCs. V and J are TRBV6-1 and TRBJ2-1; 7 bases agree with TRBD2. The sequence was collected from a woman aged 18-35 years in good health and CMV-seronegative. CDR3 sequence: CASSERSSGYRIEQFF. The CDR3 bases are TGTGCCAGCAGTGAAAGGTCTAGCGGATATCGAATTGAGCAGTTCTTC.